This TCR beta chain comes out of a study of OX40 agonist ivuxolimab in advanced cancers. On the study more broadly: Patients were treated with ivuxolimab, an agonistic anti-OX40 (CD134) antibody.

Per the germline V gene, CDR1 is MNHEY and CDR2 is SVGAGI. Trimming shortened V by 8 bases and J by 0 bases, and 11 bases separated the two germline ends. CDR3 length equals 14 residues. Assay: immunoSEQ multiplex PCR; the TCRdb copy retains only in-frame clones and omits some. The sample shows fewer than 85,000 clones, 82% of them seen only once. Whole-study findings and limits: At 0.1 to 3.0 mg/kg, CD4+ and CD8+ blood T cells expanded clonally by week 6. No determination was made of the antigen specificity of the expanded peripheral T cells.

To note about this clone: What it recognizes is unknown.

The cohort excluded patients with autoimmune disease history or systemic immunosuppression. This chain links TRBV6-5 with TRBJ1-3; D remains ambiguous. The TCR comes from an adult with an advanced solid tumor such as melanoma, head and neck, liver or kidney cancer. Material: CD4+ or CD8+ T cells sorted from blood, obtained in a trial of the OX40 agonist ivuxolimab. The CDR3 DNA reads TGTGCCAGCGGCTCCCCGAACTCTGGAAACACCATATATTTT. Protein product: CASGSPNSGNTIYF.